This TCR beta chain was observed in a study of cytomegalovirus exposure and HLA in healthy donors. Germline V gene lookup returns CDR1 SGDLS and CDR2 YYNGEE. Trimming shortened V by 4 bases and J by 7 bases, and 17 bases separated the two germline ends. CDR3 length equals 15 residues. It was with 60 Vbeta and 13 Jbeta primers that the PCR ran. The table came from immunoSEQ multiplex PCR; TCRdb's copy has only in-frame clones and leaves some out. The sample has around 36,000 clones, roughly 80% seen once; the top ten hold around a tenth. J is TRBJ1-4 and V is TRBV9; D is ambiguous. The receptor's source is a woman between 40 and 50 years old in good health and CMV-seronegative. Source material: PBMCs. This CDR3 is CASSTPGSEGEKLFF. CDR3 coding DNA: TGTGCCAGCAGCACCCCGGGGTCAGAAGGTGAAAAACTGTTTTTT. Together with reference TRBV9 and TRBJ1-4, the CDR3 gives the full variable domain: DSGVTQTPKHLITATGQRVTLRCSPRSGDLSVYWYQQSLDQGLQFLIQYYNGEERAKGNILERFSAQQFPDLHSELNLSSLELGDSALYFCASSTPGSEGEKLFFGSGTQLSVL.